Listed here are 26 T cell receptor beta chains from one sample, sequenced in a study of blood T cells in healthy people across ages. It was with a sample-barcoded 5' primer and a J-beta primer mix that a second PCR of roughly 6 to 12 cycles was run. One entry per CDR3 protein results from TCRdb running MiXCR on the 5' RACE reads. In the table there are 750,000 or so distinct CDR3 sequences, about 25% of which are singletons. These data also featured in a second study, about T cells of mothers and their children.

The sequencing sample was made of blood. All receptors come from a boy younger than 18 in good health.

This clonotype has a handful of counts. The rearrangement uses TRBV12-3 or TRBV12-4 and TRBJ2-7; D is ambiguous. The DNA end lines up better with TRBJ2-5; the J call may be wrong. The CDR3 totals 16 residues. The CDR3, as DNA: TGTGCCAGCAGTTTAAATATATGGGGTATGGGAGAGACCCAGTACTTC. Amino acids: CASSLNIWGMGETQYF.

J is TRBJ1-1 and V is TRBV5-1; D is undetermined. Trimming removed 2 bases at V and 0 bases at J, with 8 bases between. Germline-derived CDR1 and CDR2 are SGHRS and YFSETQ. The CDR3 sequence is 14 residues long. The DNA of the CDR3 is TGCGCCAGCAGCTTTGGGTGGATGAACACTGAAGCTTTCTTT. Its protein product is CASSFGWMNTEAFF.

Only a few counts were recorded for this clonotype. The V call is TRBV21-1, the J call TRBJ2-7; the listed D gene, TRBD2, was not tested against the DNA. TRBV21-1 counts as a pseudogene. This CDR3 spans 15 amino acids. The CDR3 DNA sequence: TGTGCCAACGGCCGGGAGGCGAACCAAAAAATGGAGAAGTACTTC. This encodes CANGREANQKMEKYF.

The chain uses TRBV21-1 and TRBJ1-5. TRBV21-1 is marked as a pseudogene. This CDR3 spans 18 amino acids. CDR3 coding DNA: TGTGCCAGCAGCAAAGAGGAGAAGGAGGGACGGGCGGGGCAGCCCCAGCATTTT. Translation gives CASSKEEKEGRAGQPQHF.

V is TRBV10-1 and J is TRBJ2-3; D is uncertain. Germline values: CDR1 WNHNN, CDR2 SYGVQD (reference sequence). This CDR3 region has 14 residues. The V and J ends lost 4 bases and 6 bases respectively, with 14 bases between them. CDR3 nucleotide sequence: TGCGCCAGCAGTGCTTTAGCTAAAGATGATACGCAGTATTTT. Encoded protein: CASSALAKDDTQYF.

This clonotype was observed a single time. The chain is built from TRBV29-1 and TRBJ2-5; D may be TRBD1 or TRBD2 (5 bases each). Germline loops: CDR1 SQVTM, CDR2 ANQGSEA. The CDR3 has 16 amino acids. Trimming took 5 bases from V and 1 from J, leaving 20 bases between them. The chain's CDR3 is CSVCYRDPRVQETQYF. CDR3 coding DNA: TGCAGCGTTTGTTACCGGGACCCGAGGGTCCAAGAGACCCAGTACTTC.

About this clonotype itself: The germline gene is not matched at one end of the junction; a read error may be the cause. This chain joins TRBV29-1 and TRBJ2-1; D not resolved. Germline lookup yields CDR1 SQVTM and CDR2 ANQGSEA. The length of the CDR3 is 9 residues. The CDR3 DNA is TGTCCCCGTGGCAATGAGCAGTTCTTC. Translated: CPRGNEQFF.

This clonotype turned up a few times. V is TRBV4-3 and J is TRBJ2-1; 8 nucleotides align to TRBD2. V was clipped by 0 bases and J by 4 bases; unmatched bases: 5. Germline CDR1 is LGHNA and CDR2 is YSLEER. The CDR3 sequence is 16 residues long. Written as DNA, the CDR3 is TGCGCCAGCAGCCAAGATTACCAGCGGGGGTACAATGAGCAGTTCTTC. Residues: CASSQDYQRGYNEQFF.

The rearrangement uses TRBV7-8 and TRBJ2-5, with 9 positions matching TRBD1. The DNA end is more similar to TRBJ2-7, so the J call may be wrong. Per the germline V gene, CDR1 is SGHVS and CDR2 is FQNEAQ. The CDR3 has 16 residues. The CDR3 DNA follows: TGTGCCAGCAGCTTAGGCCCTCCGGGACAGGGTTACGAGCAGTACTTC. The encoded protein is CASSLGPPGQGYEQYF.

The rearrangement links TRBV9 to TRBJ2-2; D might be TRBD2 (6 bases). Deletions cut 1 base from V and 0 bases from J, with 7 bases between. The CDR3 extends over 15 amino acids. Germline lookup yields CDR1 SGDLS and CDR2 YYNGEE. CDR3 DNA sequence: TGTGCCAGCAGCGTATGGGGGGCGAACACCGGGGAGCTGTTTTTT. Its translation is CASSVWGANTGELFF.

This clonotype was counted between two and nine times. This chain uses TRBV10-3 with TRBJ2-1; 7 bases align to TRBD2. The end of the DNA fits TRBJ2-5 better, so the J call may be wrong. The CDR3 extends over 16 amino acids. Germline V CDR1 and CDR2: ENHRY, SYGVKD. CDR3 nucleotides: TGTGCCATCAGTGAGCCCGGAGGGGTAGCGGGAGAGACCCAGTACTTC. Residues: CAISEPGGVAGETQYF.

This clonotype came up many times. At one end the junction does not follow the germline gene, possibly because of a read error. This chain joins TRBV5-1 and TRBJ2-1; 15 bases match TRBD2. Germline-derived CDR1 and CDR2 are SGHRS and YFSETQ. The CDR3 loop spans 17 amino acids. This CDR3 reads CASSLGLAGGTYNEQFF. The DNA of the CDR3 is TGTGCCAGCAGCCTGGGACTAGCGGGAGGAACCTACAATGAGCAGTTCTTC.

In its sample, this clonotype was seen a few times. The chain links TRBV4-2 to TRBJ1-1, with D perhaps TRBD1 (5 bases). This CDR3 contains 12 residues. CDR1 and CDR2 (germline): LGHNA, YNFKEQ. The V end was cut by 3 bases, the J end by 10 bases, with 12 bases between. The CDR3 region is CASSHLGVGAFF. CDR3 sequence (DNA): TGTGCCAGCAGCCACTTGGGGGTCGGAGCTTTCTTT.

The chain carries TRBV7-9 and TRBJ2-7; weak D call: TRBD1 (6 bases). The CDR3 has 13 amino acids. V was pared by 3 bases and J by 4 bases, with 10 bases between. Germline lookup yields CDR1 SEHNR and CDR2 FQNEAQ (reference sequence). The CDR3 DNA reads as TGTGCCAGCAGCTTGAACAGGGAATACGAGCAGTACTTC. Translating gives CASSLNREYEQYF. Full variable domain (remainder filled in from reference TRBV7-9 and TRBJ2-7): DTGVSQNPRHKITKRGQNVTFRCDPISEHNRLYWYRQTLGQGPEFLTYFQNEAQLEKSRLLSDRFSAERPKGSFSTLEIQRTEQGDSAMYLCASSLNREYEQYFGPGTRLTVT.

The rearrangement joins TRBV7-9 to TRBJ2-1; D unclear. Trimming removed 5 bases from V and 4 bases from J, with 15 bases in between. CDR3 length: 15 residues. Germline values: CDR1 SEHNR, CDR2 FQNEAQ (reference sequence). CDR3 nucleotides: TGTGCCAGCAGCCCAGCAGACAAACCTTACAATGAGCAGTTCTTC. Translating it yields CASSPADKPYNEQFF.

The chain joins TRBV11-1 to TRBJ2-7; 10 bases agree with TRBD2. Trimming removed 7 bases from V and 7 bases from J; junction bases left unmatched: 10. Germline V gene data show CDR1 as SGHAT and CDR2 as FQDESV (reference sequence). The CDR3 has 14 residues. Written as DNA, the CDR3 is TGTGCCAGCACCATGACTAGCGGGTACGGGGAGCAGTACTTC. Its protein is CASTMTSGYGEQYF.

The chain links TRBV28 to TRBJ2-5, with D maybe TRBD1 (7 bases). The J call is in doubt because the DNA end fits TRBJ2-1 better. The CDR3 length is 16 residues. In germline, CDR1 is MDHEN, CDR2 SYDVKM. The CDR3 is CASSTGARGLVNEQFF. The CDR3, as DNA: TGTGCCAGCAGCACAGGGGCGCGGGGATTAGTCAATGAGCAGTTCTTC.

V usage is TRBV12-3 or TRBV12-4 and J usage is TRBJ2-5; TRBD2 is a possible D gene (6 bases). This CDR3 region has 13 residues. Trimming pared 7 bases from V and 1 base from J, leaving 10 bases between. The CDR3 DNA reads TGTGCCAGCAATCCGGGACTCCAAGAGACCCAGTACTTC. Translation: CASNPGLQETQYF.

This clonotype was seen a handful of times. V usage is TRBV7-2 and J usage is TRBJ1-5, with unresolved D. The CDR3 length is 13 residues. The germline V and J ends were trimmed by 3 bases and 5 bases, with 8 bases remaining between them. The germline V gene has CDR1 SGHTA and CDR2 FQGNSA. CDR3 sequence (DNA): TGTGCCAGCAGCTTTGATCTGGATCAGCCCCAGCATTTT. This encodes CASSFDLDQPQHF.

This clonotype was seen only a few times. The rearrangement joins TRBV6-1 to TRBJ1-1, with 7 bases fitting TRBD1. This CDR3 spans 13 amino acids. Germline V gene lookup returns CDR1 MNHNS and CDR2 SASEGT. Trimming removed 11 bases from V and 1 base from J; junction bases left unmatched: 7. CDR3 nucleotide sequence: TGTGCCGTACGACAGGGTCCGAACACTGAAGCTTTCTTT. This gives the protein CAVRQGPNTEAFF.

This clonotype was detected a few times. This chain uses TRBV6-2 or TRBV6-3 with TRBJ2-6; 9 nucleotides match TRBD1. The length of the CDR3 is 19 residues. J lost 0 bases, V lost 2 bases, and 8 bases had no gene match. Germline CDR1 MNHEY, CDR2 SVGEGT. CDR3 bases: TGTGCCAGCAGTTACAGATGGGACAGGGCCCGCTCTGGGGCCAACGTCCTGACTTTC. Translating gives CASSYRWDRARSGANVLTF.

The chain recombines TRBV4-1 with TRBJ2-1, with D tentatively TRBD2 (5 bases). The CDR3 spans 14 residues. V was clipped by 4 bases and J by 8 bases, with 15 bases between them. Germline V lookup: CDR1 MGHRA, CDR2 YSYEKL. In DNA form, the CDR3 reads TGCGCCAGCAGCCTATTACTAGTGGGCCATGAGCAGTTCTTC. The encoded protein is CASSLLLVGHEQFF.

This clonotype was seen a handful of times. J is TRBJ2-3 and V is TRBV7-2; 7 bases match TRBD1. The CDR3 is 14 amino acids. Germline V lookup: CDR1 SGHTA, CDR2 FQGNSA. J was trimmed by 5 bases and V by 1 base; bases with no gene match: 3. CDR3 sequence (DNA): TGTGCCAGCAGCTTAGAAGGGGGCGTAGATACGCAGTATTTT. It is translated as CASSLEGGVDTQYF.

The chain joins TRBV3-1 to TRBJ1-5, with D possibly matching TRBD1 (6 bases). The germline V and J ends were trimmed by 0 bases and 6 bases, with 12 bases remaining between them. CDR3 size: 15 residues. The germline V gene encodes CDR1 LGHDT and CDR2 YNNKEL (reference sequence). The CDR3 nucleotides are TGTGCCAGCAGCCAAGACCACACGGGGGCTCAGCCCCAGCATTTT. It codes for CASSQDHTGAQPQHF.

Comment on this clonotype: Mismatch with germline at one junction end may stem from a read error. The chain combines TRBV12-3 or TRBV12-4 with TRBJ2-5; 7 bases match TRBD2. Matching the DNA end better, TRBJ2-7 makes the J call doubtful. The CDR3 contains 14 residues. The CDR3 region has the DNA TGTGCCATCAGTTTACCGGGACTAAACTACGAGCAGTACTTC. Amino acid sequence: CAISLPGLNYEQYF.

This clonotype was picked up a small number of times. Written as DNA, the CDR3 is TGTGCCAGCAGACCTACGGCCGGGGAGCTGTTTTTT. Amino acid sequence: CASRPTAGELFF. This sequence joins TRBV6-5 and TRBJ2-2; unclear D gene. With 6 bases removed from V and 6 bases from J, the gap between germline ends came to 8 bases. This CDR3 is built from 12 residues. Germline V gene sequence: CDR1 MNHEY, CDR2 SVGAGI.